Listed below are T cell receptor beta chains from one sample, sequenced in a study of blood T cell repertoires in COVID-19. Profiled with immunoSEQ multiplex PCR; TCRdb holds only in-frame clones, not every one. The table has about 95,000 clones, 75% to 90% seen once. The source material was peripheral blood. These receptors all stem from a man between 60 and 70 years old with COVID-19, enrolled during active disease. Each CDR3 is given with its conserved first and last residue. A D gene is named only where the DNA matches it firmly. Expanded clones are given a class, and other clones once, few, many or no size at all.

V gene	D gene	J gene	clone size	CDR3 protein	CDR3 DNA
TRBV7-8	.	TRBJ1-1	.	CASSLEGVNTEAFF	TGTGCCAGCAGCTTAGAAGGAGTGAACACTGAAGCTTTCTTT
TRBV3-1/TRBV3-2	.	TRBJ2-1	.	CASSQDLTGTPEYEQFF	TGTGCCAGCAGCCAAGATCTAACAGGGACCCCCGAATATGAGCAGTTCTTC
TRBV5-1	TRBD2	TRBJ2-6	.	CASSQTSAESAGANVLTF	TGCGCCAGCAGTCAAACTAGCGCCGAGTCAGCGGGGGCCAACGTCCTGACTTTC
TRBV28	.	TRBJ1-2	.	CASSPIRVIGYGYTF	TGTGCCAGCAGTCCAATCAGGGTTATCGGCTATGGCTACACCTTC
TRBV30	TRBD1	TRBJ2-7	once	CAWNRGVGEQYF	TGTGCCTGGAACAGGGGAGTGGGGGAGCAGTACTTC
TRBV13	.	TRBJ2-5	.	CASSLSGQPQETQYF	TGTGCCAGCAGCTTATCGGGACAACCGCAAGAGACCCAGTACTTC
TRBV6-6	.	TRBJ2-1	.	CASSHILSGNEQFF	TGTGCCAGCAGCCATATATTGAGCGGGAATGAGCAGTTCTTC
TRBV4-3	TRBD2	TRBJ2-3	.	CASSPLIAGGSTDTQYF	TGCGCCAGCAGCCCTTTGATAGCGGGAGGGAGCACAGATACGCAGTATTTT
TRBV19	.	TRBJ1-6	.	CASSGLSLNSPLHF	TGTGCCAGTTCAGGTCTCTCCCTCAATTCACCCCTCCACTTT
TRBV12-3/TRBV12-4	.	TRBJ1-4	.	CASTDGQIEKLFF	TGTGCCAGCACCGATGGACAGATTGAAAAACTGTTTTTT
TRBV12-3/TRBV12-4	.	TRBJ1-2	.	CASRTSRGYGYTF	TGTGCCAGCAGAACGTCTCGAGGGTATGGCTACACCTTC
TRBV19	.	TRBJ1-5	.	CASQGPNQPQHF	TGTGCCAGTCAGGGCCCAAATCAGCCCCAGCATTTT
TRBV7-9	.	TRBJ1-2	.	CASSSKNRDYGYTF	TGTGCCAGCAGCTCTAAGAACAGGGACTATGGCTACACCTTC
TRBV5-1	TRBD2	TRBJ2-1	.	CASQIAGGSYNEQFF	TGCGCCAGCCAAATCGCGGGAGGATCTTACAATGAGCAGTTCTTC
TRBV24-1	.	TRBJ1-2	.	CATSDLKGIYGYTF	TGTGCCACCAGTGATTTGAAGGGGATCTATGGCTACACCTTC
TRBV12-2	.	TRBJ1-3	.	CASRSRTVSHSGNTIYF	TGTGCAAGTCGCTCCAGGACAGTCAGCCACTCTGGAAACACCATATATTTT
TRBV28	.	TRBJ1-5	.	CASSLLHEVNQPQHF	TGTGCCAGCAGTTTGTTACACGAAGTCAATCAGCCCCAGCATTTT
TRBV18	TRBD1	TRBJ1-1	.	CASSPQTGGDTEAFF	TGTGCCAGCTCACCACAGACAGGGGGCGACACTGAAGCTTTCTTT
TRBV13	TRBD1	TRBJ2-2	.	CASSSLGTGGAVDPGELFF	TGTGCCAGCAGCTCCCTCGGGACAGGGGGCGCGGTGGACCCCGGGGAGCTGTTTTTT
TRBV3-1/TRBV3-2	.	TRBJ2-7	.	CASSSQLDSFYEQYF	TGTGCCAGCAGCTCCCAATTAGACAGCTTCTACGAGCAGTACTTC
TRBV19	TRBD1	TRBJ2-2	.	CASRDRGRPNTGELFF	TGTGCCAGTAGGGACAGGGGGCGGCCGAACACCGGGGAGCTGTTTTTT
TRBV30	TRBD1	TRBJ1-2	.	CAWSDQGTGPYGYTF	TGTGCCTGGAGTGATCAAGGGACAGGGCCCTATGGCTACACCTTC
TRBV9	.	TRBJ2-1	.	CASSVAGAYNEQFF	TGTGCCAGCAGCGTAGCGGGAGCCTACAATGAGCAGTTCTTC
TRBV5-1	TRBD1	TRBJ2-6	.	CASYRGRGANVLTF	TGCGCCTCGTACAGGGGGCGGGGGGCCAACGTCCTGACTTTC
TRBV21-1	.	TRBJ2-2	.	CASSPTQSLAERTGELFF	TGTGCCAGCAGCCCAACCCAATCCCTAGCAGAGAGAACCGGGGAGCTGTTTTTT
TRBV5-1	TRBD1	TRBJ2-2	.	CASSLAGTGDTGELFF	TGCGCCAGCAGCTTGGCTGGGACAGGGGACACCGGGGAGCTGTTTTTT
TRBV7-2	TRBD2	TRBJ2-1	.	CASAIGGSSYNEQFF	TGTGCCAGCGCTATCGGCGGGAGCTCCTACAATGAGCAGTTCTTC
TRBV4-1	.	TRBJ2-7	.	CASSQGYRDTEQYF	TGCGCCAGCAGCCAGGGCTACAGGGATACGGAGCAGTACTTC
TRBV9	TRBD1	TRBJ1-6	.	CASSATQGEDSPLHF	TGTGCCAGCAGCGCCACTCAGGGGGAAGATTCACCCCTCCACTTT
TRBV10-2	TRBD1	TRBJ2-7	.	CASGNRGPYEQYF	TGCGCCAGCGGTAACAGGGGTCCCTACGAGCAGTACTTC
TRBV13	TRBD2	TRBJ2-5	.	CASSSTSGRQETQYF	TGTGCCAGCAGCTCGACTAGCGGGAGGCAAGAGACCCAGTACTTC
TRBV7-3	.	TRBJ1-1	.	CASSHRDSGGENTEAFF	TGTGCCAGCAGCCACCGGGACTCAGGAGGCGAGAACACTGAAGCTTTCTTT
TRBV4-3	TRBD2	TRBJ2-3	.	CASSQGLLAGNTDTQYF	TGCGCCAGCAGCCAAGGGCTTCTAGCGGGAAACACAGATACGCAGTATTTT
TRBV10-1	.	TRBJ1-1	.	CASSAQGLPEAFF	TGCGCCAGCAGTGCCCAGGGGTTGCCTGAAGCTTTCTTT
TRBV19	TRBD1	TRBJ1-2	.	CASSEGTGESYGYTF	TGTGCCAGTAGTGAAGGGACAGGGGAATCCTATGGCTACACCTTC
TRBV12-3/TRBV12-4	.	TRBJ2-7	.	CASSERATGEQYF	TGTGCCAGCAGCGAGCGGGCAACGGGCGAGCAGTACTTC
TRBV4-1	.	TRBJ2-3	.	CASSQDQQDTQYF	TGCGCCAGCAGCCAAGATCAACAAGATACGCAGTATTTT
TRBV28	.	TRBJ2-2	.	CASSFLGTYNTGELFF	TGTGCCAGCAGTTTTTTGGGGACTTATAACACCGGGGAGCTGTTTTTT
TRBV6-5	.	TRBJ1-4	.	CASSPDTATNEKLFF	TGTGCCAGCAGTCCAGACACGGCAACTAATGAAAAACTGTTTTTT
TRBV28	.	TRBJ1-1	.	CASSIYRARGRTEAFF	TGTGCCAGCAGTATCTACAGGGCCCGGGGTCGGACTGAAGCTTTCTTT
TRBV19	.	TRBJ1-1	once	CASSITGMNTEAFF	TGTGCCAGTAGTATAACAGGGATGAACACTGAAGCTTTCTTT
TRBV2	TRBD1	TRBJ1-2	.	CASSHRGQLIYGYTF	TGTGCCAGCAGCCACCGGGGACAGCTTATCTATGGCTACACCTTC